The clone carrying this T cell receptor (beta chain) was observed many times. Its antigen is still unknown. The sample belongs to a study of T cells in Graves' hyperthyroidism and ophthalmopathy. Study-wide results and limits: Ophthalmopathy and stable hyperthyroidism were told apart by a 13 V-J model.

What was amplified from RNA transcripts were TCR beta CDR3 regions. Initially, a first-round RT-PCR of the TCR CDR3 employed the HTBI primer set. TCRdb re-called the multiplex PCR reads through MiXCR, storing one row per CDR3 protein. The sample contains approximately 690,000 distinct CDR3 sequences, less than 25% of which appear only once. Duration under 3 months, a NOSPECS grade of at least 4, and a Clinical Activity Score of at least 3 characterized the ophthalmopathy patients. Thyroid ultrasound and orbital computed tomography, with clinical symptoms and serum thyroxine and TRAb, informed diagnoses. Isolation of PBMCs was performed on 10 ml fresh peripheral blood. CDR1 and CDR2 from the germline V gene are SNHLY and FYNNEI. J lost 5 bases, V lost 5 bases, and 13 bases had no gene match. The CDR3 length is 17 residues.

Specimen: blood. This receptor was obtained from a man younger than 45 with Graves' ophthalmopathy. The chain couples TRBV2 to TRBJ2-5, with 11 bases lining up with TRBD2. The chain's CDR3 is CASSLLSGRAAYETQYF. DNA of the CDR3: TGTGCCAGCAGTTTACTTAGCGGGAGGGCCGCGTATGAGACCCAGTACTTC.